A selection of T cell receptor beta chains follows, all from one sample in a study of cytotoxic CD8 clonotypes in ibrutinib-treated CLL. Method: immunoSEQ multiplex PCR; TCRdb's copy keeps in-frame clones and lacks some. Counted here are about 250,000 clones, 60% to 75% occurring once; the ten biggest clones make up roughly 15%. This material consisted of PBMCs, taken after 24 months of ibrutinib treatment. Receptors originate from a human donor with chronic lymphocytic leukemia. CDR3s include the opening cysteine and the closing phenylalanine or tryptophan. Some rows mark clone size as missing; the rest say once, few, many or name a class of expanded clone.

abundance,j_gene,v_gene,CDR3aa
.,TRBJ2-2,TRBV28,CASSSQGLDTGELFF
.,TRBJ2-2,TRBV9,CASSGRDRVTGELFF
.,TRBJ1-1,TRBV25-1,CASCRTGSSTEAFF
.,TRBJ1-5,TRBV5-1,CASSSTGGSQPQHF
.,TRBJ1-2,TRBV5-1,CASSPTVNYGYTF
.,TRBJ2-2,TRBV27,CASSLGGVTGELFF
once,TRBJ1-5,TRBV30,CAWSWRGANQPQHF
.,TRBJ2-1,TRBV5-1,CASSPGHSGSPTRSSYNEQFF
.,TRBJ2-7,TRBV13,CASSSRSYEQYF
.,TRBJ2-1,TRBV19,CASSIRDQPYDEQFF
.,TRBJ2-5,TRBV6-5,CASSLQGAETQYF